The T cell receptor beta chain described here comes from a study of T cell changes during pregnancy in multiple sclerosis. TCRdb keeps only in-frame clones here, not all; method: immunoSEQ multiplex PCR. The table records some 60,000 clones, 70% to 90% of them present only once. CDR1 MGHDK and CDR2 SYGVNS come from the germline V gene. This CDR3 has 18 residues. Trimming pared 5 bases from V and 1 base from J, leaving 23 bases between. This sequence joins TRBV25-1 and TRBJ1-1; perhaps TRBD1 as D (5 bases). The sequence was obtained from a female donor with multiple sclerosis, enrolled in a pregnancy study. The sequencing used CD4+ T cells from peripheral blood mononuclear cells, collected in the third trimester of pregnancy. In DNA, the CDR3 is TGTGCCAGCAGTCCCTCAATTGGGGGGGAAACTTGGAACACTGAAGCTTTCTTT. Translated, it gives CASSPSIGGETWNTEAFF.